A single sample gave rise to the 17 T cell receptor beta chains below, sequenced in a study of T cell responses to AZD1222 COVID-19 vaccine. TCRdb keeps only in-frame clones here, not all; method: immunoSEQ multiplex PCR. The sample includes 90,000 to 120,000 clones, 70% to 90% seen only once; the top ten take under 3%. The sequenced sample was peripheral blood, obtained 28 days after the second AZD1222 dose. The receptors originated from an adult who received the AZD1222 COVID-19 vaccine.

This chain links TRBV27 with TRBJ2-7; TRBD2 might be the D (5 bases). The germline V gene has CDR1 MNHEY and CDR2 SMNVEV (reference sequence). This CDR3 comprises 12 residues. Between the trimmed V and J ends, which lost 6 bases and 6 bases, there was a span of 12 bases. The CDR3 nucleotides are TGTGCCAGCAGCTACAATGGAGGCGAGCAGTACTTC. Its protein is CASSYNGGEQYF.

The CDR3 nucleotides are TGTGCCAGCAGCTTAGCCAAGGGACAGAGAGACTATGGCTACACCTTC. Its protein product is CASSLAKGQRDYGYTF. This chain uses TRBV7-2 with TRBJ1-2, with TRBD1 matching over 7 bases. Germline V CDR1 and CDR2: SGHTA, FQGNSA. Losses at the gene ends were 0 bases for V and 3 bases for J; bases not matched to a gene: 7. The CDR3 is 16 residues long.

The DNA for the CDR3 is TGTGCCAGCACACCTGCCAAGCGGGGTTACAATGAGCAGTTCTTC. It yields the protein CASTPAKRGYNEQFF. This rearrangement joins TRBV25-1 to TRBJ2-1; 7 positions match TRBD2. The CDR3 contains 15 residues. V lost 7 bases to trimming and J lost 4 bases; unmatched junction nucleotides: 10. Germline V gene data show CDR1 as MGHDK and CDR2 as SYGVNS.

V usage is TRBV7-2 and J usage is TRBJ1-1, with D unresolved. The CDR3 loop spans 13 amino acids. V lost 8 bases, J lost 1 base, and 11 bases lay in between. Per germline, CDR1 SGHTA and CDR2 FQGNSA. CDR3 coding DNA: TGTGCCAGCGCAGAGGGAGGGAACACTGAAGCTTTCTTT. This translates into CASAEGGNTEAFF.

This chain connects TRBV18 to TRBJ2-1, with 12 bases matching TRBD2. Germline values: CDR1 KGHSH, CDR2 LQKENI. The CDR3 length is 17 residues. Germline trimming cut 5 bases from V and 5 bases from J; bases unmatched to any gene: 10. This CDR3 reads CASSYLTSGSSHNEQFF. The CDR3 DNA reads as TGTGCCAGCTCATACTTGACTAGCGGGAGTTCTCACAATGAGCAGTTCTTC.

The J gene is TRBJ2-2, the V gene TRBV7-9; TRBD2 matches at 8 bases. The CDR3 is 16 amino acids. V lost 4 bases to trimming and J lost 7 bases; unmatched junction nucleotides: 11. From germline, CDR1 is SEHNR and CDR2 FQNEAQ (reference sequence). CDR3 coding DNA: TGTGCCAGCAGCTATCAGCGGGAGTCCGTATTCGGGGAGCTGTTTTTT. Its translation: CASSYQRESVFGELFF.

The chain employs TRBV6-5 and TRBJ1-1, with D perhaps TRBD1 (5 bases). Germline CDR1 MNHEY, CDR2 SVGAGI. Trimming took 7 bases from V and 1 from J, leaving 16 bases between them. This CDR3 has 15 residues. CDR3 coding DNA: TGTGCCAGCATCGGGGGGATACTTACGAACACTGAAGCTTTCTTT. This codes for CASIGGILTNTEAFF.

This clone was seen only once. V gene TRBV28 combines with J gene TRBJ1-6, with 7 nucleotides matching TRBD1. Looked up from germline, CDR1 is MDHEN and CDR2 is SYDVKM. CDR3 length: 15 residues. The trim removed 5 bases at V and 7 bases at J, leaving 8 bases unmatched. CDR3 nucleotide sequence: TGTGCCAGCAGTACACAGGGGAAGGAGAATTCACCCCTCCACTTT. It encodes CASSTQGKENSPLHF. The full variable domain, its missing parts supplied by reference TRBV28 and TRBJ1-6, is DVKVTQSSRYLVKRTGEKVFLECVQDMDHENMFWYRQDPGLGLRLIYFSYDVKMKEKGDIPEGYSVSREKKERFSLILESASTNQTSMYLCASSTQGKENSPLHFGNGTRLTVT.

CDR3 in DNA: TGTGCCAGCAGTTCCCTAATCTGGGGAAATGGCTATGGCTACACCTTC. Amino acids: CASSSLIWGNGYGYTF. This chain uses TRBV28 with TRBJ1-2, with no clear D. Germline values: CDR1 MDHEN, CDR2 SYDVKM. Trimming removed 4 bases at V and 4 bases at J, with 19 bases between. There are 16 residues in the CDR3.

V gene TRBV28 combines with J gene TRBJ1-1; D unresolved. V lost 8 bases, J lost 1 base, and 8 bases lay in between. Germline lookup yields CDR1 MDHEN and CDR2 SYDVKM. The CDR3 covers 12 residues. CDR3 DNA sequence: TGTGCCAGCGGGGAGAGGAACACTGAAGCTTTCTTT. Protein sequence: CASGERNTEAFF.

The chain has TRBV25-1 and TRBJ2-3; 12 bases match TRBD2. Trimming removed 7 bases from V and 2 bases from J; junction bases left unmatched: 10. CDR3 length equals 17 residues. CDR1 and CDR2 (germline): MGHDK, SYGVNS. CDR3 coding DNA: TGTGCCAGCAAAGGGACTAGCGGGTCCCTGTACACAGATACGCAGTATTTT. Translating gives CASKGTSGSLYTDTQYF.

This clone has only a few counts. The chain combines TRBV29-1 with TRBJ1-2, with a possible D match to TRBD1 (5 bases). V dropped 5 bases and J dropped 4 bases, with 11 bases sitting between them. The CDR3 loop spans 12 amino acids. Germline-derived CDR1 and CDR2 are SQVTM and ANQGSEA. This CDR3 is CSVSDSSYGYTF. The CDR3 bases are TGCAGCGTTTCCGACAGTTCCTATGGCTACACCTTC.

The chain uses TRBV11-2 and TRBJ1-4; 7 nucleotides align to TRBD1. The J segment lost 7 bases and the V segment lost 4 bases, leaving 6 bases of the junction unmatched. The germline gives CDR1 SGHAT, CDR2 FQNNGV. The CDR3 length is 14 residues. The CDR3 DNA reads TGTGCCAGCAGCTCTGACAGGGCGGGTGAAAAACTGTTTTTT. Encoded protein: CASSSDRAGEKLFF. Full variable domain (missing parts from reference TRBV11-2 and TRBJ1-4): EAGVAQSPRYKIIEKRQSVAFWCNPISGHATLYWYQQILGQGPKLLIQFQNNGVVDDSQLPKDRFSAERLKGVDSTLKIQPAKLEDSAVYLCASSSDRAGEKLFFGSGTQLSVL.

This clone showed up just once. The chain is built from TRBV11-3 and TRBJ2-1; TRBD2 agrees at 7 bases. The CDR3 is made up of 17 amino acids. The V gene end was trimmed by 8 bases and the J gene end by 0 bases; junction bases not matched to a gene: 13. Per germline, CDR1 SGHNT and CDR2 YENEEA. The CDR3 spells CASSRSSGWTSYNEQFF. The CDR3 coding sequence is TGTGCCAGCTCCCGATCTAGCGGTTGGACCTCCTACAATGAGCAGTTCTTC. The entire variable domain, with the rest obtained from reference TRBV11-3 and TRBJ2-1, is as follows: EAGVVQSPRYKIIEKKQPVAFWCNPISGHNTLYWYLQNLGQGPELLIRYENEEAVDDSQLPKDRFSAERLKGVDSTLKIQPAELGDSAVYLCASSRSSGWTSYNEQFFGPGTRLTVL.

The gene calls are TRBV3-1 (or the pseudogene TRBV3-2) and TRBJ1-5; TRBD1 matches at 7 bases. The V and J ends lost 6 bases and 3 bases, in that order; junction bases with no gene match: 5. The CDR3 consists of 14 residues. Germline CDR1 and CDR2: LGHDT and YNNKEL (reference sequence). The CDR3 reads CASSLGTVNQPQHF. The CDR3 coding sequence is TGTGCCAGCAGTCTCGGGACAGTCAATCAGCCCCAGCATTTT.

The chain employs TRBV28 and TRBJ1-5; D ambiguous. Per the germline V gene, CDR1 is MDHEN and CDR2 is SYDVKM. Trimming left V 6 bases short and J 6 bases short, with 15 bases between. The CDR3 loop spans 14 amino acids. Here the CDR3 reads CASRKTLGGQPQHF. CDR3 DNA: TGTGCCAGCAGAAAAACCCTGGGAGGTCAGCCCCAGCATTTT.

The rearrangement joins TRBV5-1 to TRBJ2-3, with D perhaps TRBD2 (6 bases). This CDR3 has 14 residues. V was cut by 3 bases and J by 2 bases, with 10 bases left in between. Germline values: CDR1 SGHRS, CDR2 YFSETQ. CDR3 in amino acids: CASSSGTYTDTQYF. As DNA, the CDR3 is TGCGCCAGCAGCTCGGGGACTTACACAGATACGCAGTATTTT.